This T cell receptor (beta chain) appears in the sequencing data of a study of T cell responses to AZD1222 COVID-19 vaccine. Study-wide context: Some second doses came at about 4 weeks and others at about 12 weeks; these were pooled.

As to this clone: Antigen specificity is unknown.

General study findings and limits: Spike-specific TCR breadth and depth were elevated following two AZD1222 doses. There were vaccine-associated CD4 TCRs across spike, dominant at 160-218 and 743-854. Females outnumbered males among donors, who were mostly white British; clonal diversity was possibly underestimated.

This CDR3 is 16 amino acids long. The germline CDR1 and CDR2 sequences are MDHEN and SYDVKM. Deletions cut 5 bases from V and 3 bases from J, with 20 bases between. The protocol was immunoSEQ multiplex PCR, while the TCRdb copy is restricted to in-frame clones and leaves out a portion. Among 100,000 to 150,000 clones listed, approximately 85% were seen once. The chain has TRBV28 and TRBJ2-7; D tentatively fits TRBD1 or TRBD2 (5 bases each). The specimen comprised peripheral blood, sampled on day 0 of AZD1222 vaccination. This TCR was recovered from an adult in good health. CDR3 sequence: CASSGADGALVYEQYF. The CDR3 bases are TGTGCCAGCAGTGGGGCCGACGGGGCCCTCGTCTACGAGCAGTACTTC.